A selection of T cell receptor beta chains follows, all from one sample in a study of T-cell memory formation after mild COVID-19. TCRdb reanalysed the 5' RACE reads using MiXCR and keeps one entry per CDR3 protein. The sample carries roughly 620,000 distinct CDR3 sequences, over 15% recorded once. The sample taken for sequencing was PBMCs or a T cell subset sorted from them (not recorded which). The origin of the receptors is an adult woman who had mild COVID-19 (a few samples of this study predate the infection). Cell type and time point are not known. Both conserved end residues are part of each CDR3. Each record gives: clone size, D gene, J gene, V gene, CDR3 protein, CDR3 DNA. A D gene is named only where the DNA matches it firmly. Clone size is not always given. Where it is, it says once, few, many or a class for expanded clones.

few | . | TRBJ2-3 | TRBV19 | CASTSGRIGPSTDTQYF | .
. | . | TRBJ2-2 | TRBV19 | CASSATGTLYTGELFF | TGTGCCAGTAGTGCCACCGGGACCTTATACACCGGGGAGCTGTTTTTT
. | TRBD1 | TRBJ1-2 | TRBV6-5 | CASSGTALNGYTF | TGTGCCAGCAGCGGGACAGCCCTTAATGGCTACACCTTC
few | . | TRBJ2-5 | TRBV4-3 | CASSQESRFQETQYF | TGCGCCAGCAGCCAAGAGTCCAGGTTCCAAGAGACCCAGTACTTC
. | TRBD1 | TRBJ2-3 | TRBV6-2/TRBV6-3 | CASSPRGQGKDTQYF | TGTGCCAGCAGCCCGAGGGGACAGGGAAAAGATACGCAGTATTTT
. | TRBD2 | TRBJ2-3 | TRBV20-1 | CSARDPAGGTDTQYF | TGCAGTGCTAGAGATCCCGCGGGAGGCACAGATACGCAGTATTTT
. | . | TRBJ1-4 | TRBV3-1 | CASRPGASDEKLFF | TGTGCCAGCAGGCCCGGGGCTTCGGATGAAAAACTGTTTTTT
. | . | TRBJ2-7 | TRBV14 | CASSQEWSAWTYEQYF | TGTGCCAGCAGCCAAGAATGGTCTGCATGGACCTACGAGCAGTACTTC
few | . | TRBJ1-2 | TRBV3-1 | CASSPGLLSGGYTF | TGTGCCAGCAGCCCGGGCCTCCTTTCGGGGGGCTACACCTTC
few | . | TRBJ2-5 | TRBV7-8 | CASSLSLLTATQETQYF | TGTGCCAGCAGCTTGTCTTTACTGACAGCCACGCAAGAGACCCAGTACTTC
few | TRBD2 | TRBJ2-5 | TRBV4-2 | CASSPGLAGEEEETQYF | TGTGCCAGCAGCCCCGGACTAGCGGGGGAGGAAGAAGAGACCCAGTACTTC
many | TRBD1 | TRBJ2-1 | TRBV4-3 | CASSQDWDREIYNEQFF | TGCGCCAGCAGCCAAGATTGGGACAGGGAGATATACAATGAGCAGTTCTTC
. | . | TRBJ2-7 | TRBV20-1 | CSAPGWQGAPSYEQYF | TGCAGTGCTCCGGGGTGGCAGGGCGCCCCCTCCTACGAGCAGTACTTC
few | . | TRBJ2-1 | TRBV15 | CATSPGAYNEQFF | TGTGCCACCAGCCCGGGCGCCTACAATGAGCAGTTCTTC
few | TRBD2 | TRBJ2-3 | TRBV2 | CARSGARTDTQYF | TGTGCCAGAAGCGGGGCCCGCACAGATACGCAGTATTTT
. | . | TRBJ1-1 | TRBV20-1 | CSARELRWGAGTEAFF | TGCAGTGCTAGGGAACTCCGGTGGGGGGCTGGCACTGAAGCTTTCTTT
few | . | TRBJ2-7 | TRBV6-5 | CASSYGDTPYEQYF | TGTGCCAGCAGTTACGGGGACACCCCCTACGAGCAGTACTTC
once | . | TRBJ1-1 | TRBV6-5 | CASRVSPNTEAFF | TGTGCCAGCAGGGTGTCACCGAACACTGAAGCTTTCTTT
. | . | TRBJ2-1 | TRBV27 | CASSPGQRNEQFF | TGTGCCAGCAGCCCGGGCCAACGCAATGAGCAGTTCTTC
few | . | TRBJ2-5 | TRBV7-6 | CASSRTGEGETQYF | TGTGCCAGCAGCCGTACAGGGGAGGGAGAGACCCAGTACTTC
. | . | TRBJ1-1 | TRBV15 | CATSTGLLNTEAFF | TGTGCCACCAGCACCGGACTGCTTAACACTGAAGCTTTCTTT
. | . | TRBJ2-3 | TRBV10-3 | CAISEFSSTDTQYF | TGTGCCATCAGTGAATTCTCTAGCACAGATACGCAGTATTTT
. | . | TRBJ2-7 | TRBV19 | CASSIHVSASYEQYF | TGTGCCAGTAGTATTCACGTTAGCGCCTCCTACGAGCAGTACTTC
. | TRBD1 | TRBJ2-7 | TRBV20-1 | CSARDGTVRDSHYEQYF | TGCAGTGCTAGAGATGGGACAGTCCGGGACAGCCACTACGAGCAGTACTTC
few | TRBD1 | TRBJ2-5 | TRBV7-6 | CASSPNRGVETQYF | TGTGCCAGCAGCCCGAACAGGGGGGTAGAGACCCAGTACTTC
few | . | TRBJ2-2 | TRBV7-9 | CASSLMDGELFF | TGTGCCAGCAGCTTAATGGACGGGGAGCTGTTTTTT
few | . | TRBJ2-3 | TRBV5-1 | CASSEKVLEGTDTQYF | TGCGCCAGCAGCGAAAAGGTGCTAGAGGGCACAGATACGCAGTATTTT
few | TRBD1 | TRBJ2-5 | TRBV5-1 | CASSPGQPETQYF | TGCGCCAGCAGCCCGGGACAGCCAGAGACCCAGTACTTC
. | . | TRBJ2-1 | TRBV20-1 | CSARIVGRISSYNEQFF | TGCAGTGCTAGAATCGTGGGGCGGATAAGCTCCTACAATGAGCAGTTCTTC
. | . | TRBJ1-3 | TRBV4-1 | CASSQDRTPRVFSGNTIYF | TGCGCCAGCAGCCAAGATCGGACTCCCCGCGTTTTCTCTGGAAACACCATATATTTT
. | . | TRBJ1-5 | TRBV29-1 | CRVAEVSNQPQHF | TGCAGAGTCGCGGAAGTTAGCAATCAGCCCCAGCATTTT
. | TRBD1 | TRBJ1-1 | TRBV12-3/TRBV12-4 | CASSFRDRANTEAFF | TGTGCCAGCAGTTTCCGGGACAGGGCGAACACTGAAGCTTTCTTT